A selection of T cell receptor beta chains follows, all from one sample in a study of T cell repertoires in cytomegalovirus infection. TCRdb re-analysed the reads in MiXCR, keeping a single row per CDR3 protein. The table lists hundreds of thousands of distinct CDR3 sequences, approximately 10% of them singletons, with roughly a tenth in the top ten. The sample comprised PBMCs. The receptors shown here come from a human donor in good health (CMV status not recorded). Some clones in this sample may be carry-over from other donors' samples. CDR3s include the opening cysteine and the closing phenylalanine or tryptophan. The order of the fields is clone size, D gene, V gene, J gene, CDR3 length, CDR3 protein, CDR3 DNA. The D gene is left open where the match is weak. Clone size appears in some rows only: once, few, many, or a class for an expanded clone.

size: many
D: TRBD2
V: TRBV27
J: TRBJ2-3
length: 20
CDR3: CASSLSSVLAGGLSTDTQYF
DNA: TGTGCCAGCAGTTTATCGAGTGTCCTAGCGGGAGGCCTTAGCACAGATACGCAGTATTTT

size: many
D: TRBD2
V: TRBV6-1
J: TRBJ2-7
length: 17
CDR3: CASSGLGTSGSGYEQYF
DNA: TGTGCCAGCAGTGGTCTTGGGACTAGCGGTTCGGGGTACGAGCAGTACTTC

size: NA
D: TRBD2
V: TRBV10-3
J: TRBJ2-5
length: 15
CDR3: CAISDLAGEAETQYF
DNA: TGTGCCATCAGTGATCTAGCGGGAGAGGCAGAGACCCAGTACTTC

size: NA
D: NA
V: TRBV19
J: TRBJ1-4
length: 14
CDR3: CASSMRAPNEKLFF
DNA: TGTGCCAGTAGTATGAGAGCCCCGAATGAAAAACTGTTTTTT

size: many
D: TRBD2
V: TRBV28
J: TRBJ2-1
length: 16
CDR3: CASSQGTTEGVNEQFF
DNA: TGTGCCAGCAGTCAAGGGACTACCGAAGGAGTTAATGAGCAGTTCTTC

size: many
D: NA
V: TRBV7-9
J: TRBJ2-1
length: 12
CDR3: CASSLGINEQFF
DNA: TGTGCCAGCAGCTTGGGCATCAATGAGCAGTTCTTC

size: many
D: TRBD2
V: TRBV6-2/TRBV6-3
J: TRBJ2-2
length: 16
CDR3: CASRSPGGLDTGELFF
DNA: TGTGCCAGCAGGTCACCGGGGGGGCTGGACACCGGGGAGCTGTTTTTT

size: many
D: NA
V: TRBV5-1
J: TRBJ1-2
length: 14
CDR3: CASSLTRGEGGYTF
DNA: TGCGCCAGCAGCTTGACAAGAGGGGAAGGTGGCTACACCTTC

size: many
D: NA
V: TRBV28
J: TRBJ1-4
length: 18
CDR3: CASSTPGGAVGTNEKLFF
DNA: TGTGCCAGCAGCACTCCAGGAGGGGCGGTGGGTACTAATGAAAAACTGTTTTTT

size: few
D: NA
V: TRBV2
J: TRBJ1-1
length: 10
CDR3: CASSAGEAFF
DNA: TGTGCCAGCAGTGCGGGGGAAGCTTTCTTT

size: many
D: NA
V: TRBV7-2
J: TRBJ2-7
length: 13
CDR3: CASSFQGRYEQYF
DNA: TGTGCCAGCAGCTTTCAAGGACGTTACGAGCAGTACTTC

size: many
D: TRBD1
V: TRBV7-2
J: TRBJ1-2
length: 15
CDR3: CASLSWDRGSYGYTF
DNA: TGTGCCAGCCTCTCGTGGGACAGGGGGAGCTATGGCTACACCTTC

size: many
D: TRBD2
V: TRBV12-3/TRBV12-4
J: TRBJ2-1
length: 18
CDR3: CASSPLLRTSGIGDEQFF
DNA: TGTGCCAGCAGCCCTTTACTTCGGACTAGCGGGATAGGCGATGAGCAGTTCTTC

size: many
D: NA
V: TRBV7-9
J: TRBJ1-6
length: 15
CDR3: CASSLVTGRHSPLHF
DNA: TGTGCCAGCAGCTTAGTAACAGGGAGGCATTCACCCCTCCACTTT

size: many
D: NA
V: TRBV7-8
J: TRBJ1-5
length: 14
CDR3: CASSLGGYNQPQHF
DNA: TGTGCCAGCAGCTTAGGGGGTTACAATCAGCCCCAGCATTTT

size: many
D: NA
V: TRBV4-2
J: TRBJ1-2
length: 15
CDR3: CASSQERTVNYGYTF
DNA: TGTGCCAGCAGCCAAGAGAGGACAGTAAACTATGGCTACACCTTC

size: many
D: NA
V: TRBV11-2
J: TRBJ2-1
length: 13
CDR3: CASSLGLYNEQFF
DNA: TGTGCCAGCAGCTTAGGACTTTACAATGAGCAGTTCTTC

size: NA
D: NA
V: TRBV30
J: TRBJ1-1
length: 11
CDR3: CAWEQGTEAFF
DNA: TGTGCCTGGGAACAGGGCACTGAAGCTTTCTTT

size: NA
D: TRBD1
V: TRBV5-4
J: TRBJ2-1
length: 15
CDR3: CASSSDRVGDNEQFF
DNA: TGTGCCAGCAGCTCTGACAGGGTAGGGGACAATGAGCAGTTCTTC

size: few
D: NA
V: TRBV20-1
J: TRBJ2-2
length: 13
CDR3: CSARSALSGELFF
DNA: TGCAGTGCTCGGTCGGCTCTGTCCGGGGAGCTGTTTTTT

size: NA
D: NA
V: TRBV2
J: TRBJ1-3
length: 14
CDR3: CASKAGNSGNTIYF
DNA: TGTGCCAGCAAGGCAGGGAACTCTGGAAACACCATATATTTT

size: many
D: TRBD2
V: TRBV7-2
J: TRBJ2-7
length: 16
CDR3: CASSLGAGVSTYEQYF
DNA: TGTGCCAGCAGCTTAGGTGCGGGAGTGTCCACCTACGAGCAGTACTTC